The rows below give T cell receptor beta chains drawn from one sample of a study of cytomegalovirus exposure and HLA in healthy donors. Here immunoSEQ multiplex PCR was the method, and the copy in TCRdb shows in-frame clones only, minus some. The data show over 110,000 clones, approximately 84% seen once. The sequenced sample consisted of PBMCs. Receptors originate from a woman aged 55-75 years in good health and CMV-seropositive. Each CDR3 is given without its conserved first and last residue. The order of the fields is D gene, V gene, CDR3 protein. A D gene is named only where the DNA matches it firmly.

>TRBD1|TRBV4-3
ASSRGQGYEQY
>.|TRBV28
ASSLPGSNEKLF
>TRBD2|TRBV5-4
ASTLEASGRAGDTQY
>TRBD1|TRBV30
AWSADREWTEAF
>TRBD1|TRBV7-9
ASSMLPGQGYGYT
>.|TRBV27
ASSPPRGEQY
>.|TRBV27
ASKPYRGMGGETEAF
>TRBD2|TRBV11-3
ASSEWTSGFQETQY
>.|TRBV6-1
ASSEAQDFYEQY
>TRBD2|TRBV27
ASSLGLAGDTQY
>TRBD1|TRBV6-6
ASSLGDSGANVLT
>TRBD2|TRBV19
ASAAGVFAGELF
>.|TRBV10-3
AISSLESVYEQY
>.|TRBV27
ASSFALGLNNEQF
>TRBD2|TRBV29-1
SVEELPVGLAGVKQY
>TRBD2|TRBV28
ASRLVAGGHGELF
>.|TRBV18
ASSRDITSTDTQY
>TRBD1|TRBV27
ASSAYRGHYEQY
>TRBD1|TRBV10-3
AISDLRDRAEQY
>.|TRBV2
ASSEGPGWETQY
>.|TRBV6-6
ASSYPQGPTGETQY
>.|TRBV4-1
ASSQGPRDTEAF
>.|TRBV27
ASSPTTSYEQY
>.|TRBV6-6
ASSSTGRLTYNEQF
>TRBD1|TRBV30
AWDRDRAAGGNGYT
>TRBD1|TRBV5-1
ASSLTGTGYGYT
>.|TRBV29-1
SVDFGQNTEAF
>TRBD1|TRBV5-4
ASSYGTGSYEQY
>.|TRBV2
ASSPWASDSTDTQY
>TRBD2|TRBV5-6
ASSLSSGGSYNEQF
>.|TRBV11-1
ASSPRELGEQF
>.|TRBV28
ASSPGLTSGNTIY
>TRBD1|TRBV7-8
ASSLRGRGRDQPQH
>.|TRBV4-1
ASSQEFRVTEAF
>TRBD1|TRBV6-6
ATTIPGQEYEQY
>TRBD2|TRBV25-1
ASSLSGTSASYEQY
>.|TRBV10-1
ASRAIGGTLEAF
>.|TRBV27
ASIPGATSGEQY
>.|TRBV28
ASSLLRTVNEQF
>TRBD1|TRBV19
ASSTTGVVYGYT
>TRBD2|TRBV6-6
ASSYAGLAGYNEQF
>.|TRBV11-3
ASSLLGTSTDTQY
>TRBD1|TRBV7-3
ASSGRQGANTGELF
>.|TRBV29-1
SVGDIYEQY
>TRBD2|TRBV7-9
ASSQSSRTSGRGYEQY
>TRBD2|TRBV30
AWDGLAGVSEQF